This entry describes one T cell receptor (beta chain). The data were obtained in a study of blood T cell repertoires in COVID-19. Background on the study: Acute and convalescent COVID-19 samples came from the United States, Italy and Spain. Nucleic acid was either cDNA or gDNA, and it came from T cells, B-cell-depleted T cells, or PBMCs.

Method: immunoSEQ multiplex PCR; TCRdb's copy keeps in-frame clones and lacks some. There are around 300,000 clones in the sample; 75% to 90% occur only once, and over 10% lies in the top ten. Germline loops: CDR1 LGHDT, CDR2 YNNKEL (reference sequence). V lost 5 bases and J 4 bases, leaving 17 bases between the germline ends. The CDR3 runs 15 residues. The receptor was derived from a woman between 65 and 79 years old with COVID-19, enrolled during active disease. This sequence joins TRBV3-1 (or the pseudogene TRBV3-2) and TRBJ1-1; D is unclear. Specimen: peripheral blood. The chain's CDR3 is CASSISTPGGTEAFF. For the CDR3, the DNA is TGTGCCAGCAGCATCTCGACGCCCGGAGGCACTGAAGCTTTCTTT.